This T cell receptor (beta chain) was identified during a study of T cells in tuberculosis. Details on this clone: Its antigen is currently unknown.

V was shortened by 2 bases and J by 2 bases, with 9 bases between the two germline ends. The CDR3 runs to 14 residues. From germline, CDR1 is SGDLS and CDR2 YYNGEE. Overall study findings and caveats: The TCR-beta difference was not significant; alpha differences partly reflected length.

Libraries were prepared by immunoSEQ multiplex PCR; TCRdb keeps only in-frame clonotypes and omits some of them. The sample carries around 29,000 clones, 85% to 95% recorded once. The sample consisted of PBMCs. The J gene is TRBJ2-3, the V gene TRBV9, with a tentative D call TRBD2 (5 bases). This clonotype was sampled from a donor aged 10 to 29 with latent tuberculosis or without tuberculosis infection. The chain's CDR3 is CASSVSSLTDTQYF. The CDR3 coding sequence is TGTGCCAGCAGCGTCTCTAGCCTCACAGATACGCAGTATTTT. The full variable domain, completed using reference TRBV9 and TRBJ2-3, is DSGVTQTPKHLITATGQRVTLRCSPRSGDLSVYWYQQSLDQGLQFLIQYYNGEERAKGNILERFSAQQFPDLHSELNLSSLELGDSALYFCASSVSSLTDTQYFGPGTRLTVL.